Below, 30 T cell receptor beta chains from the same sample are listed, as sequenced in a study of response to subunit inactivated influenza vaccine. MiXCR, applied by TCRdb to the RT-PCR reads, yields one record per CDR3 protein. The table has about 170,000 distinct CDR3 sequences, less than 15% seen once. The same data also went into a second study, on T cells expressing NK-cell markers. From that study: The cDNA for TCR beta came from 5'RACE template switching with UMIs.

The sample here was CD8+ T cells sorted from PBMCs, taken about 11 days after vaccination. The receptors were sampled from a man between 45 and 60 years old who received an inactivated influenza vaccine.

This sequence joins TRBV27 and TRBJ2-3; D not certain. V was cut by 8 bases and J by 4 bases, with 7 bases left in between. Germline CDR1 and CDR2: MNHEY and SMNVEV (reference sequence). CDR3 length equals 11 residues. CDR3 in DNA: TGTGCCAGCGGGATCCCAGATACGCAGTATTTT. It translates to CASGIPDTQYF.

This clonotype was picked up many times. V usage is TRBV24-1 and J usage is TRBJ2-3; D is undetermined. V was trimmed by 7 bases and J by 0 bases, leaving 10 bases between them. Germline lookup yields CDR1 KGHDR and CDR2 SFDVKD. The CDR3 loop spans 14 amino acids. CDR3 sequence (DNA): TGTGCCACCAGCGGCGAAGGGAGCACAGATACGCAGTATTTT. Its translation: CATSGEGSTDTQYF.

CDR3 loop: CASSFSLGRAYEQYF. CDR3 DNA sequence: TGTGCCAGCAGCTTCTCCCTGGGCAGGGCCTACGAGCAGTACTTC. The V and J genes are TRBV7-9 and TRBJ2-7; a weak D match, TRBD1 (5 bases). Trimming took off 3 bases at V and 2 bases at J, with 14 bases between the two ends. Germline CDR1 and CDR2: SEHNR and FQNEAQ (reference sequence). This CDR3 has 15 residues.

This clonotype came up many times. The chain has TRBV5-6 and TRBJ2-5; D may be TRBD1 (6 bases). The germline V gene encodes CDR1 SGHDT and CDR2 YYEEEE. V was pared by 0 bases and J by 5 bases, with 8 bases between. The CDR3 is 13 residues long. The CDR3 nucleotides read TGTGCCAGCAGCTTGGACAGGGCGGAGACCCAGTACTTC. Translation gives CASSLDRAETQYF.

The rearrangement joins TRBV20-1 to TRBJ2-3; weak D call: TRBD2 (7 bases). Trimming stripped 6 bases from V and 6 bases from J, with 16 bases between. Germline CDR1 reads DFQATT; CDR2 reads SNEGSKA (reference sequence). CDR3 length equals 13 residues. CDR3 residues: CSADPGGQDTQYF. The CDR3 nucleotides read TGCAGTGCCGACCCGGGGGGCCAGGATACGCAGTATTTT.

This rearrangement joins TRBV19 to TRBJ2-1; D gene uncertain. Germline CDR1 is LNHDA and CDR2 is SQIVND (reference sequence). Trimming shortened V by 5 bases and J by 2 bases, and 7 bases separated the two germline ends. The length of the CDR3 is 13 residues. This CDR3 reads CASSGRTYNEQFF. The DNA of the CDR3 is TGTGCCAGTAGTGGCAGGACCTACAATGAGCAGTTCTTC.

In its sample, this clonotype was seen many times. The chain is built from TRBV28 and TRBJ2-7; TRBD2 agrees at 8 bases. The CDR3 runs 14 residues. With V trimmed by 6 bases and J by 7 bases, 11 bases remained unmatched. Germline-derived CDR1 and CDR2 are MDHEN and SYDVKM. CDR3 in amino acids: CASSPSGGRGEQYF. As DNA, the CDR3 is TGTGCCAGCAGCCCCAGCGGGGGTAGAGGGGAGCAGTACTTC.

The V call is TRBV4-2, the J call TRBJ2-7, with TRBD2 matching over 7 bases. CDR1 and CDR2 from the germline V gene are LGHNA and YNFKEQ. The CDR3 is 15 amino acids. V trimming: 1 base; J trimming: 4 bases; junction bases outside the gene matches: 7. The CDR3 spells CASSQGAGVTYEQYF. The CDR3 DNA follows: TGTGCCAGCAGCCAAGGGGCGGGAGTGACGTACGAGCAGTACTTC.

This clonotype was picked up many times. The chain couples TRBV28 to TRBJ2-3, with D maybe TRBD2 (6 bases). Germline V gives CDR1 MDHEN, CDR2 SYDVKM. The length of the CDR3 is 15 residues. The germline V and J ends were trimmed by 4 bases and 3 bases, with 14 bases remaining between them. CDR3 bases: TGTGCCAGCAGTTCTGACCTCGGGAGAACAGATACGCAGTATTTT. Protein: CASSSDLGRTDTQYF.

Only a few counts were recorded for this clonotype. The chain has TRBV10-1 and TRBJ2-3; 15 bases match TRBD2. CDR1 and CDR2 from the germline V gene are WNHNN and SYGVQD (reference sequence). CDR3 length equals 18 residues. Losses at the gene ends were 2 bases for V and 7 bases for J; bases not matched to a gene: 10. The CDR3 sequence: CASSEPTGTSGGLNTQYF. For the CDR3, the DNA is TGCGCCAGCAGTGAGCCGACCGGGACTAGCGGGGGGCTCAATACGCAGTATTTT.

The V gene is TRBV12-3 or TRBV12-4, the J gene TRBJ1-2; D gene ambiguous. The V end lost 2 bases, the J end lost 0 bases, and 7 bases lay between the germline ends. This CDR3 has 14 residues. For the CDR3, the DNA is TGTGCCAGCAGTTTACTGAATTCTAACTATGGCTACACCTTC. Its protein product is CASSLLNSNYGYTF.

A few counts support this clonotype. V is TRBV2 and J is TRBJ2-7, with 11 positions matching TRBD2. CDR3 length: 15 amino acids. Unmatched junction bases numbered 4, after V lost 6 bases and J lost 0 bases. Germline-derived CDR1 and CDR2 are SNHLY and FYNNEI. The CDR3 DNA sequence: TGTGCCAGCAGAGAGACTAGCGGGGTCTCCTACGAGCAGTACTTC. It encodes CASRETSGVSYEQYF.

This clonotype showed up many times. The chain is built from TRBV7-9 and TRBJ2-1; D remains ambiguous. Germline CDR1 is SEHNR and CDR2 is FQNEAQ (reference sequence). The length of the CDR3 is 12 residues. V lost 2 bases and J lost 3, with 2 bases in between. The chain's CDR3 is CASSLSYNEQFF. The CDR3 bases are TGTGCCAGCAGCTTAAGCTACAATGAGCAGTTCTTC.

V and J are TRBV7-2 and TRBJ2-7, with D perhaps matching TRBD1 (5 bases). Looked up from germline, CDR1 is SGHTA and CDR2 is FQGNSA. The CDR3 runs 13 residues. V was trimmed by 4 bases and J by 3 bases, leaving 10 bases between them. The CDR3 loop is CASSSYQGYEQYF. The CDR3, as DNA: TGTGCCAGCAGCTCCTATCAGGGCTACGAGCAGTACTTC.

The genes are TRBV27 and TRBJ2-1; 11 nucleotides line up with TRBD2. Germline V gives CDR1 MNHEY, CDR2 SMNVEV (reference sequence). The CDR3 length is 16 residues. V was clipped by 1 base and J by 7 bases; unmatched bases: 6. DNA for the CDR3: TGTGCCAGCAGTTTATTAGGGGGACTAGCGGATAATGAGCAGTTCTTC. Translating gives CASSLLGGLADNEQFF.

This clonotype was detected ten times or more. The chain joins TRBV7-9 to TRBJ2-1; TRBD2 matches at 8 bases. Germline CDR1 reads SEHNR; CDR2 reads FQNEAQ (reference sequence). The J segment lost 6 bases and the V segment lost 3 bases, leaving 7 bases of the junction unmatched. The CDR3 loop spans 15 amino acids. CDR3 bases: TGTGCCAGCAGCTTCTTCGCGGGAGGAGTCAATGAGCAGTTCTTC. It specifies CASSFFAGGVNEQFF.

This clonotype was counted a single time. The chain recombines TRBV4-3 with TRBJ2-2, with TRBD1 as a possible D gene (6 bases). The germline gives CDR1 LGHNA, CDR2 YSLEER. This CDR3 contains 16 residues. Trimming removed 3 bases from V and 0 bases from J, with 11 bases in between. CDR3 in DNA: TGCGCCAGCAGCCAGGAGGACAGCCCGAACACCGGGGAGCTGTTTTTT. Translating it yields CASSQEDSPNTGELFF.

There are a few counts of this clonotype. The rearrangement uses TRBV6-2 or TRBV6-3 and TRBJ2-7; D possibly corresponds to TRBD1 (6 bases). Germline V gene sequence: CDR1 MNHEY, CDR2 SVGEGT. Trimming removed 0 bases at V and 2 bases at J, with 11 bases between. This CDR3 region has 15 residues. DNA of the CDR3: TGTGCCAGCAGTTACTCATTGGACAGTACCTACGAGCAGTACTTC. This translates into CASSYSLDSTYEQYF.

This clonotype has only a few counts. This sequence joins TRBV7-2 and TRBJ2-1, with 10 bases fitting TRBD2. CDR1 is SGHTA, CDR2 FQGNSA, per germline. The CDR3 consists of 15 residues. With 3 bases clipped from V and 4 bases from J, the junction kept 3 bases outside the gene matches. The chain's CDR3 is CASSFSGGLYNEQFF. As DNA, the CDR3 is TGTGCCAGCAGCTTTAGCGGGGGGCTTTACAATGAGCAGTTCTTC.

The CDR3: CSVTGGNTEAFF. CDR3 DNA sequence: TGCAGCGTGACAGGTGGAAACACTGAAGCTTTCTTT. This sequence joins TRBV29-1 and TRBJ1-1; perhaps TRBD1 as D (6 bases). The germline V gene encodes CDR1 SQVTM and CDR2 ANQGSEA. The germline V and J ends were trimmed by 6 bases and 2 bases, with 10 bases remaining between them. There are 12 residues in the CDR3.

The chain uses TRBV27 and TRBJ1-1, with 7 bases identical to TRBD1. Germline V lookup: CDR1 MNHEY, CDR2 SMNVEV (reference sequence). V shed 5 bases and J 1 base; nucleotides not matched to a gene: 13. The CDR3 covers 17 residues. The CDR3 DNA reads as TGTGCCAGCAGTAACTTGAGGACAGGCGTCTGGAACACTGAAGCTTTCTTT. This sequence encodes CASSNLRTGVWNTEAFF.

This clonotype has more than one count but fewer than ten. V is TRBV5-1 and J is TRBJ2-5; D possibly corresponds to TRBD2 (5 bases). Trimming shortened V by 1 base and J by 3 bases, and 13 bases separated the two germline ends. The V gene's germline CDR1 is SGHRS and CDR2 YFSETQ. The CDR3 spans 15 residues. CDR3 in DNA: TGCGCCAGCAGCTTGTTTGGGGTGGAGGAAGAGACCCAGTACTTC. It yields the protein CASSLFGVEEETQYF.

This clonotype was detected once. The chain has TRBV4-3 and TRBJ2-2; perhaps TRBD1 as D (6 bases). The CDR3 covers 17 residues. CDR1 is LGHNA, CDR2 YSLEER, per germline. V dropped 0 bases and J dropped 1 base, with 12 bases sitting between them. CDR3 protein: CASSQDPSGVNTGELFF. CDR3 in DNA: TGCGCCAGCAGCCAAGATCCGTCAGGGGTGAACACCGGGGAGCTGTTTTTT.

The chain has TRBV6-1 and TRBJ2-7, with 7 bases fitting TRBD2. V shed 0 bases, J shed 0 bases, and the junction held 8 bases outside the gene matches. Germline assignment: CDR1 MNHNS and CDR2 SASEGT. This CDR3 region has 17 residues. The DNA for the CDR3 is TGTGCCAGCAGTGAAGCGCTTCGGCTAGCGGCCTCCTACGAGCAGTACTTC. Its protein product is CASSEALRLAASYEQYF.

This clonotype showed up just a few times. This chain joins TRBV28 and TRBJ1-5, with D hard to call. Germline V gives CDR1 MDHEN, CDR2 SYDVKM. This CDR3 spans 17 amino acids. V was pared by 6 bases and J by 0 bases, with 18 bases between. The CDR3 loop is CASSSVDQHYSNQPQHF. Here the CDR3 DNA reads TGTGCCAGCAGCTCAGTTGACCAGCACTATAGCAATCAGCCCCAGCATTTT.

This rearrangement joins TRBV20-1 to TRBJ2-7, with D unresolved. There are 14 residues in the CDR3. Germline assignment: CDR1 DFQATT and CDR2 SNEGSKA (reference sequence). V was clipped by 0 bases and J by 4 bases, with 13 bases between them. This chain's CDR3 is CSARDWKGTYEQYF. In DNA, the CDR3 is TGCAGTGCTAGAGATTGGAAGGGCACTTACGAGCAGTACTTC.

The chain has TRBV27 and TRBJ2-5; TRBD1 might be the D (5 bases). CDR1 is MNHEY, CDR2 SMNVEV, per germline (reference sequence). With 5 bases removed from V and 6 bases from J, the gap between germline ends came to 13 bases. CDR3 length: 13 amino acids. Written as DNA, the CDR3 is TGTGCCAGCAGTGCCGGCAGGGTTCAGACCCAGTACTTC. Protein product: CASSAGRVQTQYF.

V and J are TRBV2 and TRBJ2-2, with 7 positions matching TRBD2. The CDR3 length is 16 residues. After removal of 3 bases from V and 4 bases from J, the junction contained 8 bases not matched to a gene. From germline, CDR1 is SNHLY and CDR2 FYNNEI. CDR3 amino acids: CASSDDGGVPTGELFF. CDR3 DNA sequence: TGTGCCAGCAGTGATGATGGGGGGGTCCCCACCGGGGAGCTGTTTTTT.

This clonotype was seen a handful of times. The rearrangement joins TRBV7-9 to TRBJ1-1, with D maybe TRBD1 (5 bases). This CDR3 region has 15 residues. The V end was cut by 5 bases, the J end by 4 bases, with 17 bases between. Germline V gene data show CDR1 as SEHNR and CDR2 as FQNEAQ (reference sequence). The CDR3 DNA reads TGTGCCAGCAGCCCTGAGCGGGGCGGGTTCACTGAAGCTTTCTTT. Amino acid sequence: CASSPERGGFTEAFF. The complete variable domain, with remaining parts taken from reference TRBV7-9 and TRBJ1-1, reads DTGVSQNPRHKITKRGQNVTFRCDPISEHNRLYWYRQTLGQGPEFLTYFQNEAQLEKSRLLSDRFSAERPKGSFSTLEIQRTEQGDSAMYLCASSPERGGFTEAFFGQGTRLTVV.

Many counts were recorded for this clonotype. V usage is TRBV7-2 and J usage is TRBJ1-2; 7 positions agree with TRBD1. Unmatched junction bases numbered 6, after V lost 8 bases and J lost 3 bases. The CDR3 runs 13 residues. Per germline, CDR1 SGHTA and CDR2 FQGNSA. The CDR3 here is CASGGGTDYGYTF. The CDR3 coding sequence is TGTGCCAGCGGAGGGGGGACAGACTATGGCTACACCTTC.